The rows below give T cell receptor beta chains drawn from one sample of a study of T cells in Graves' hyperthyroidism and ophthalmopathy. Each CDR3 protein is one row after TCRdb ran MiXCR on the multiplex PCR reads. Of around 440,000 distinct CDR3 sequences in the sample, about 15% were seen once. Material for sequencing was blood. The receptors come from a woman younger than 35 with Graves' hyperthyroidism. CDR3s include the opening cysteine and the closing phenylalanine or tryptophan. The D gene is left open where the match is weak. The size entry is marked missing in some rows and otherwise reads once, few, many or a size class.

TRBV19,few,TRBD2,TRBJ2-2,CASSLGLAVNTGELFF,TGTGCCAGTAGTCTCGGACTAGCGGTGAACACCGGGGAGCTGTTTTTT
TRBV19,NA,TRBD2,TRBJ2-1,CASSIVGGRGHEQFF,TGTGCCAGTAGTATAGTGGGCGGGAGAGGCCATGAGCAGTTCTTC
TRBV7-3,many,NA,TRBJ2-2,CASSVTGGENTGELFF,TGTGCCAGCAGCGTCACAGGGGGGGAGAACACCGGGGAGCTGTTTTTT
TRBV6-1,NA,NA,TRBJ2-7,CASSAAGASYEQYF,TGTGCCAGCAGTGCCGCGGGGGCCTCCTACGAGCAGTACTTC
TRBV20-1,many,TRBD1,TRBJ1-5,CSATGGANQPQHF,TGCAGTGCTACAGGGGGCGCGAATCAGCCCCAGCATTTT
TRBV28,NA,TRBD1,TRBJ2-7,CASRSPGQGTYEQYF,TGTGCCAGCAGGTCTCCGGGACAGGGAACCTACGAGCAGTACTTC
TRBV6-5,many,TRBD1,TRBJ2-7,CASSYSPTGSRYEQYF,TGTGCCAGCAGTTACTCCCCGACAGGGTCTAGATACGAGCAGTACTTC
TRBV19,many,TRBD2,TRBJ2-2,CASSTPGGRTGELFF,TGTGCCAGTAGTACCCCGGGGGGACGGACCGGGGAGCTGTTTTTT
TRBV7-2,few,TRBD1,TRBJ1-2,CASSLIVGTGSFNYGYTF,TGTGCCAGCAGCTTAATTGTTGGGACAGGATCTTTTAACTATGGCTACACCTTC
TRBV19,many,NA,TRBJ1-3,CAAKTFSGNTIYF,TGTGCCGCTAAGACCTTCTCTGGAAACACCATATATTTT
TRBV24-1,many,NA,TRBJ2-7,CATSDSGTTYEQYF,TGTGCCACCAGTGATTCCGGGACCACTTACGAGCAGTACTTC
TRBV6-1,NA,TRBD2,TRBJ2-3,CASSGSSGLTDTQYF,TGTGCCAGCAGTGGTAGTAGCGGGCTCACAGATACGCAGTATTTT
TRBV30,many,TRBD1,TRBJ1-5,CAWDPGQGFQPQHF,TGTGCCTGGGACCCGGGACAGGGGTTTCAGCCCCAGCATTTT
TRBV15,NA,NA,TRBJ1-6,CATSRDQGNSPLHF,TGTGCCACCAGCAGAGACCAGGGAAATTCACCCCTCCACTTT
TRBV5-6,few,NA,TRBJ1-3,CASSLRGFGNTIYF,TGTGCCAGCAGCTTGCGGGGTTTTGGAAACACCATATATTTT
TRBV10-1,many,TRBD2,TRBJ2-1,CASSIAGGSYNEQFF,TGCGCCAGCTCGATAGCGGGTGGAAGTTACAATGAGCAGTTCTTC
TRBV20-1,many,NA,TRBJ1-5,CSAREGGQPQHF,TGCAGTGCTAGAGAGGGGGGCCAGCCCCAGCATTTT
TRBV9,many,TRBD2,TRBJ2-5,CASSVSRLAGGQETQYF,TGTGCCAGCAGCGTCTCCAGGCTAGCGGGGGGTCAAGAGACCCAGTACTTC
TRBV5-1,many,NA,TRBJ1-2,CASSLEPDPNYGYTF,TGCGCCAGCAGCTTGGAGCCGGACCCCAACTATGGCTACACCTTC
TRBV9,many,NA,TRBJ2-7,CASSVELGDYEQYF,TGTGCCAGCAGCGTAGAACTAGGGGACTACGAGCAGTACTTC
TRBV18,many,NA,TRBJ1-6,CASSPPGREFSPLHF,TGTGCCAGCTCACCACCGGGTAGGGAGTTTTCACCCCTCCACTTT
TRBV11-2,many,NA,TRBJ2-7,CASSLEGGNSYEQYF,TGTGCCAGCAGCTTAGAGGGGGGCAACTCCTACGAGCAGTACTTC
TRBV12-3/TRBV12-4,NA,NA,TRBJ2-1,CASSQDGEQFF,TGTGCCAGCAGCCAGGACGGTGAGCAGTTCTTC
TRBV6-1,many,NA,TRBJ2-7,CASSEADEQYF,TGTGCCAGCAGTGAGGCGGACGAGCAGTACTTC
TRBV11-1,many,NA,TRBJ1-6,CASSLTESSYNSPLHF,TGTGCCAGCAGCTTAACGGAGAGCTCCTATAATTCACCCCTCCACTTT
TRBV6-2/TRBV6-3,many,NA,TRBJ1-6,CASSYGEYNSPLHF,TGTGCCAGCAGTTATGGGGAGTATAATTCACCCCTCCACTTT
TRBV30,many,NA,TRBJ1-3,CAWRGGSGNTIYF,TGTGCCTGGAGGGGGGGCTCTGGAAACACCATATATTTT
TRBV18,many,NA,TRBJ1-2,CASSFWGDGYTF,TGTGCCAGCTCCTTTTGGGGAGACGGCTACACCTTC
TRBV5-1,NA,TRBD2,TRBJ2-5,CASSPGTSSQETQYF,TGCGCCAGCAGCCCCGGGACTAGCAGCCAAGAGACCCAGTACTTC
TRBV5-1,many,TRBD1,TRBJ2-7,CASSLGQGGAEQYF,TGCGCCAGCAGCTTGGGACAGGGTGGCGCCGAGCAGTACTTC
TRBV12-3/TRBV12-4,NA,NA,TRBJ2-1,CASSPTTNNEQFF,TGTGCCAGCAGCCCGACAACCAACAATGAGCAGTTCTTC
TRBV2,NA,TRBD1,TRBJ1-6,CASSERPRTGHNSPLHF,TGTGCCAGCAGTGAAAGGCCCAGGACAGGGCATAATTCACCCCTCCACTTT
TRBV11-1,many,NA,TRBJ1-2,CASSQGSGYGYGYTF,TGTGCCAGCAGCCAGGGCTCGGGGTATGGCTATGGCTACACCTTC
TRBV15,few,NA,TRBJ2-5,CATSRMGGYQETQYF,TGTGCCACCAGCAGAATGGGAGGCTACCAAGAGACCCAGTACTTC
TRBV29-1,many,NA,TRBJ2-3,CSVEGIGEDTQYF,TGCAGCGTTGAAGGTATCGGGGAGGATACGCAGTATTTT
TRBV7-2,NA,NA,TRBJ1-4,CASSLDQGGEKLFF,TGTGCCAGCAGCTTAGATCAGGGAGGGGAAAAACTGTTTTTT
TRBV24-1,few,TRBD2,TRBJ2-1,CATSDFGGGYNEQFF,TGTGCCACCAGTGATTTTGGGGGAGGGTACAATGAGCAGTTCTTC
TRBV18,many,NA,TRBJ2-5,CASSYQAFVQETQYF,TGTGCCAGCTCTTACCAGGCCTTTGTCCAAGAGACCCAGTACTTC
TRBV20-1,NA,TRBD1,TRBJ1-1,CSAPDRGRRTEAFF,TGCAGTGCACCTGACAGGGGGCGACGGACTGAAGCTTTCTTT
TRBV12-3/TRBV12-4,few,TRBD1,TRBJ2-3,CASSSQDRADTQYF,TGTGCCAGCAGTTCTCAAGACAGGGCCGATACGCAGTATTTT
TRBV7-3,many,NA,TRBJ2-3,CASSLTGGGHNTQYF,TGTGCCAGCAGCTTAACGGGGGGGGGCCACAATACGCAGTATTTT
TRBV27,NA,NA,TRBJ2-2,CASTYWDVEHRGAVF,TGTGCCAGCACCTATTGGGACGTTGAACACCGGGGAGCTGTTTTT
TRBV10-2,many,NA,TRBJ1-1,CASSESFALEAFF,TGCGCCAGCAGTGAGTCGTTCGCCCTGGAAGCTTTCTTT
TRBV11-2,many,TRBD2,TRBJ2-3,CASSTFRGGLAGERDTQYF,TGTGCCAGCAGCACATTTAGAGGAGGACTAGCGGGAGAAAGAGATACGCAGTATTTT
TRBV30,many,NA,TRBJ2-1,CAWSVAAHNEQFF,TGTGCCTGGAGTGTAGCCGCTCACAATGAGCAGTTCTTC
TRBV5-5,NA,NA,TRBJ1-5,CASSLQVTGQPQHF,TGTGCCAGCAGCTTGCAGGTGACCGGTCAGCCCCAGCATTTT
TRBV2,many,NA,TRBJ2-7,CASSEAYPGAYEQYF,TGTGCCAGCAGTGAAGCATATCCGGGGGCTTACGAGCAGTACTTC
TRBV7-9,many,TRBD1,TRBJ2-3,CASNVNRGSADTQYF,TGTGCCAGCAACGTTAACAGGGGCAGTGCAGATACGCAGTATTTT
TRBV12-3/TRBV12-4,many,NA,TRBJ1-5,CASSSMEGGQPQHF,TGTGCCAGCAGCTCTATGGAGGGGGGGCAGCCCCAGCATTTT
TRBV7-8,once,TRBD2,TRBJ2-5,CASSRRGGLAGARETQYF,TGTGCCAGCAGCCGCAGGGGCGGACTAGCGGGAGCGCGAGAGACCCAGTACTTC
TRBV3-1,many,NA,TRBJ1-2,CASSQDRYYGYTF,TGTGCCAGCAGCCAGGACCGATACTATGGCTACACCTTC
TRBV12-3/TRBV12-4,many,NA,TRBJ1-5,CASSYGPGGQPQHF,TGTGCCAGCAGTTACGGCCCGGGAGGTCAGCCCCAGCATTTT
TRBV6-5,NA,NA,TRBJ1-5,CASSYVPGEQPQHF,TGTGCCAGCAGTTACGTCCCAGGGGAACAGCCCCAGCATTTT
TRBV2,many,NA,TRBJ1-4,CASSVGRPNEKLFF,TGTGCCAGCAGTGTGGGACGGCCTAATGAAAAACTGTTTTTT
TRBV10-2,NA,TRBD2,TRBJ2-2,CASTGGLAGTGELFF,TGCGCCAGCACGGGAGGACTAGCGGGCACCGGGGAGCTGTTTTTT
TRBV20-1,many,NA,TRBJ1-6,CSARDPGLSPTNSPLHF,TGCAGTGCTAGAGACCCGGGCCTCTCCCCGACGAATTCACCCCTCCACTTT
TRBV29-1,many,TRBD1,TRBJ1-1,CSGGQGGEATEAFF,TGCAGCGGAGGACAGGGAGGAGAGGCCACTGAAGCTTTCTTT